The rows below give T cell receptor beta chains drawn from one sample of a study of blood T cell repertoires in COVID-19. Assay used: immunoSEQ multiplex PCR; TCRdb lists only in-frame clones, some missing. The sample records about 95,000 clones, approximately 80% being singletons. The sequencing sample was made of peripheral blood. These receptors originate from a human donor in a cohort sampled during active COVID-19. The CDR3 runs from the conserved cysteine through the conserved F or W. The D gene is left open where the match is weak. A clone size is listed for some rows: how often the clone was seen (once, few, many), or a class if it is expanded.

TRBV5-1	TRBJ1-1	NA	TRBD1	TGCGCCAGCAGTTTGGTGGGACAGGGGAAGACTGAAGCTTTCTTT	CASSLVGQGKTEAFF
TRBV12-5	TRBJ1-5	NA	TRBD1	TGTGCTAGTGGTCCCGGACAGGGGGGATATAGCAATCAGCCCCAGCATTTT	CASGPGQGGYSNQPQHF
TRBV3-1/TRBV3-2	TRBJ1-4	NA	NA	TGTGCCAGCAGCGACAACTGGGAGGGGAATGAAAAACTGTTTTTT	CASSDNWEGNEKLFF
TRBV15	TRBJ2-3	NA	TRBD2	TGTGCCACCAGCAGTGATCGGGAGGGGGACACAGATACGCAGTATTTT	CATSSDREGDTDTQYF
TRBV11-2	TRBJ2-7	once	TRBD1	TGTGCCAGCAGCGCAGGGGGTTTACAGGAGCAGTACTTC	CASSAGGLQEQYF
TRBV7-9	TRBJ2-5	NA	TRBD1	TGTGCCAGCAGCTACTCACAGGGGGGCGAGACCCAGTACTTC	CASSYSQGGETQYF
TRBV9	TRBJ2-3	once	TRBD2	TGTGCCAGCAGCAGACTAGCGGGTGGCACAGATACGCAGTATTTT	CASSRLAGGTDTQYF
TRBV5-1	TRBJ1-1	NA	TRBD1	TGCGCCAGCAGCTTACCGGGACAGGTAGCTTTCTTT	CASSLPGQVAFF
TRBV7-2	TRBJ1-6	NA	NA	TGTGCCAGCGGGGAACAGGGCGGTAATTCACCCCTCCACTTT	CASGEQGGNSPLHF
TRBV2	TRBJ2-5	NA	TRBD2	TGTGCCAGCGATATAGCGGGAGAAGGGACCCAGTACTTC	CASDIAGEGTQYF
TRBV12-5	TRBJ1-2	NA	NA	TGTGCTAGTGGTTTGGTACCTTCTAACCCATTCGGCTACACCTTC	CASGLVPSNPFGYTF
TRBV7-9	TRBJ1-4	once	TRBD1	TGTGCCAGCAGCTCATGGGACAGGGGGAGAACTAATGAAAAACTGTTTTTT	CASSSWDRGRTNEKLFF
TRBV19	TRBJ1-2	NA	TRBD1	TGTGCCAGTAGTGCAGGACAGGGGGTGTATGGCTACACCTTC	CASSAGQGVYGYTF
TRBV5-1	TRBJ2-3	NA	NA	TGCGCCAGCAGCCCGGTCGGGCTAGCCCTCACAGATACGCAGTATTTT	CASSPVGLALTDTQYF
TRBV18	TRBJ2-6	once	TRBD1	TGTGCCAGCTCACAAGGGACAGGGGACTCTGGGGCCAACGTCCTGACTTTC	CASSQGTGDSGANVLTF
TRBV9	TRBJ2-3	NA	NA	TGTGCCAGCAACGTAGGAGGAGGGGGCGGGCAAGTTACGCAGTATTTT	CASNVGGGGGQVTQYF
TRBV5-1	TRBJ1-1	NA	NA	TGCGCCAGCAGCTTGGACAGGGCAATGAACACTGAAGCTTTCTTT	CASSLDRAMNTEAFF
TRBV5-5	TRBJ2-7	NA	NA	TGTGCCAGCAGCTTGGGTCAGGGTGGCTACGAGCAGTACTTC	CASSLGQGGYEQYF
TRBV6-5	TRBJ1-2	NA	NA	TGTGCCAGCAGTTGGTCCGGAGCCTATGGCTACACCTTC	CASSWSGAYGYTF
TRBV2	TRBJ1-6	NA	NA	TGTGCCAGCAGTCCCCCGGAGCCATCCCTCCACTTT	CASSPPEPSLHF
TRBV6-6	TRBJ2-5	NA	TRBD2	TGTGCCAGCAGTTACACTAGCGGAGAAGAGACCCAGTACTTC	CASSYTSGEETQYF
TRBV7-6	TRBJ2-7	NA	TRBD2	TGTGCCAGCAGCTTAGCGGGAGGGCTTTATACCGACGAGCAGTACTTC	CASSLAGGLYTDEQYF
TRBV5-1	TRBJ1-1	once	NA	TGCGCCAGCGGGCTCTTATCCGCGGGCATCGGGGCTTTCTTT	CASGLLSAGIGAFF
TRBV7-9	TRBJ2-2	NA	TRBD1	TGTGCCAGCAGTCTACAGGGGGCCGGCACCGGGGAGCTGTTTTTT	CASSLQGAGTGELFF
TRBV15	TRBJ1-2	NA	TRBD1	TGTGCCACCAGCAGTCCCCTGGGACAGGGTAAACACTATGGCTACACCTTC	CATSSPLGQGKHYGYTF
TRBV25-1	TRBJ1-2	NA	TRBD1	TGTGCCAGCAGAGAGACAGGGGGCCATGGCTACACCTTC	CASRETGGHGYTF
TRBV18	TRBJ2-7	NA	TRBD2	TGTGCCAGCTCACCCCCGGGACTAGCGGGAGTTTACGAGCAGTACTTC	CASSPPGLAGVYEQYF
TRBV10-3	TRBJ1-1	NA	TRBD1	TGTGCCATCAGTGCCTATCCGGGACAGGGAACATCCGGGGACACTGAAGCTTTCTTT	CAISAYPGQGTSGDTEAFF
TRBV7-2	TRBJ2-7	NA	NA	TGTGCCAGCAGCTTAGGGCAGGGGCGGCACGAGCAGTACTTC	CASSLGQGRHEQYF
TRBV13	TRBJ1-6	NA	TRBD1	TGTGCCAGCAGCTCCCCAGGGGGCTCCTATAATTCACCCCTCCACTTT	CASSSPGGSYNSPLHF
TRBV27	TRBJ1-2	NA	TRBD1	TGTGCCAGCAGTTTAGAAGGCAGGGGGGACTATGGCTACACCTTC	CASSLEGRGDYGYTF
TRBV6-2/TRBV6-3	TRBJ2-5	NA	TRBD1	TGTGCCAGCAGTTTCGACAGGGGACGAGAGACCCAGTACTTC	CASSFDRGRETQYF
TRBV6-5	TRBJ1-1	NA	NA	TGTGCCAGCAGTTACACCAGCTCCGGGGACACTGAAGCTTTCTTT	CASSYTSSGDTEAFF
TRBV15	TRBJ2-7	once	NA	TGTGCCACCAGGGACAGCTCCTACGAGCAGTACTTC	CATRDSSYEQYF
TRBV13	TRBJ2-1	NA	TRBD2	TGTGCCAGCAGCTTCCAAGCGGGGGGCCTAAAACCGGAGCAGTTCTTC	CASSFQAGGLKPEQFF
TRBV27	TRBJ1-2	NA	TRBD1	TGTGCCACCCGGGAGGGGGCGAACTTAGGCTACACCTTC	CATREGANLGYTF
TRBV5-1	TRBJ2-1	NA	NA	TGCGCCAGCAGGTCCGATCCGTCTGAGTACAATGAGCAGTTCTTC	CASRSDPSEYNEQFF
TRBV5-1	TRBJ2-2	NA	NA	TGCGCCAGCAGCACGGAGGCGAACACCGGGGAGCTGTTTTTT	CASSTEANTGELFF
TRBV3-1/TRBV3-2	TRBJ2-5	NA	TRBD2	TGTGCCAGCAGCCAAGATTTGGCGGGAGGTCTCCAAGAGACCCAGTACTTC	CASSQDLAGGLQETQYF
TRBV6-2/TRBV6-3	TRBJ1-1	NA	TRBD1	TGTGCCAGCAGTTACCCGCGACAGGGGAGTTTAGGCACTGAAGCTTTCTTT	CASSYPRQGSLGTEAFF
TRBV27	TRBJ2-5	NA	TRBD2	TGTGCCAGCAGTTTATTGACGGGAGGGGAGACCCAGTACTTC	CASSLLTGGETQYF
TRBV7-2	TRBJ2-2	NA	TRBD2	TGTGCCAGCAGCCCTTCCCAACTAGCGCAAACCGGGGAGCTGTTTTTT	CASSPSQLAQTGELFF
TRBV7-7	TRBJ2-5	once	TRBD1	TGTGCTAGCAGCTCCGGGACAGGGGGCCAAGAGACCCAGTACTTC	CASSSGTGGQETQYF
TRBV10-3	TRBJ1-1	NA	NA	TGTGCCATCAGTACAGGACCGAACACTGAAGCTTTCTTT	CAISTGPNTEAFF
TRBV24-1	TRBJ2-2	NA	TRBD1	TGTGCCACCAGTGAGAGGTTGGGATCCGGGACAGGGGGCTCCGGGGAGCTGTTTTTT	CATSERLGSGTGGSGELFF
TRBV6-2/TRBV6-3	TRBJ2-1	NA	TRBD2	TGTGCCAGCAGTGATCGACTAGCGGGAGTCTACAATGAGCAGTTCTTC	CASSDRLAGVYNEQFF
TRBV5-8	TRBJ1-2	NA	TRBD1	TGTGCCAGCAGCCCAATGGGACAGGAAAGCTATGGCTACACCTTC	CASSPMGQESYGYTF
TRBV5-1	TRBJ2-5	NA	TRBD2	TGCGCCAGCAGCCCTAGGGGACTAAGCCAAGAGACCCAGTACTTC	CASSPRGLSQETQYF